The 20 T cell receptor beta chains listed next were all sequenced from one sample in a study of shared clonotypes between healthy human individuals. Generated by immunoSEQ multiplex PCR, the TCRdb table keeps only in-frame clones and is missing some. The sample contains about 730,000 clones, about two thirds of which appear only once. Sequencing used memory CD4+ T cells sorted from blood. As for subset: CD45RA-negative fraction. All receptors come from a woman aged 25 to 45 in good health.

The chain combines TRBV7-6 with TRBJ1-2; D unresolved. Germline CDR1 and CDR2: SGHVS and FNYEAQ. V was clipped by 5 bases and J by 5 bases, with 9 bases between them. The CDR3 has 12 amino acids. CDR3 amino acids: CASSHGSYGYTF. The CDR3 nucleotides are TGTGCCAGCAGCCATGGGTCTTATGGCTACACCTTC.

The table lists this clone with a few counts. The chain is built from TRBV6-1 and TRBJ2-3; D is perhaps TRBD2 (6 bases). The germline CDR1 and CDR2 sequences are MNHNS and SASEGT. V lost 0 bases and J lost 6, with 13 bases in between. CDR3 length equals 15 residues. The CDR3 region is CASSEAGDWMDTQYF. Written as DNA, the CDR3 is TGTGCCAGCAGTGAAGCAGGGGACTGGATGGATACGCAGTATTTT.

This clone was seen many times. The rearrangement links TRBV6-1 to TRBJ1-2; D is perhaps TRBD1 (6 bases). Between the trimmed V and J ends, which lost 11 bases and 2 bases, there was a span of 15 bases. The CDR3 consists of 13 residues. Germline CDR1 and CDR2: MNHNS and SASEGT. The CDR3 is CAPAPGHNYGYTF. CDR3 bases: TGTGCCCCCGCCCCGGGACACAACTATGGCTACACCTTC.

This clone came up many times. The chain couples TRBV25-1 to TRBJ2-1; D is unresolved. Germline V CDR1 and CDR2: MGHDK, SYGVNS. The CDR3 consists of 12 residues. Between the trimmed V and J ends, which lost 9 bases and 10 bases, there was a span of 16 bases. The CDR3 is CASTAESREQFF. The CDR3 nucleotides are TGTGCCAGTACCGCCGAGAGTCGGGAGCAGTTCTTC. Based on the CDR3 plus reference TRBV25-1 and TRBJ2-1, the full variable domain is EADIYQTPRYLVIGTGKKITLECSQTMGHDKMYWYQQDPGMELHLIHYSYGVNSTEKGDLSSESTVSRIRTEHFPLTLESARPSHTSQYLCASTAESREQFFGPGTRLTVL.

This chain joins TRBV19 and TRBJ2-1; tentative D call: TRBD1 (6 bases). The CDR3 contains 13 residues. Per germline, CDR1 LNHDA and CDR2 SQIVND (reference sequence). V dropped 7 bases and J dropped 4 bases, with 11 bases sitting between them. CDR3 sequence (DNA): TGTGCCAGTAAGAAGGGGGAGTACAATGAGCAGTTCTTC. This translates into CASKKGEYNEQFF.

This clone appeared a few times. The rearrangement joins TRBV5-6 to TRBJ2-3, with 12 positions matching TRBD2. Germline loops: CDR1 SGHDT, CDR2 YYEEEE. The CDR3 runs to 17 residues. V lost 3 bases and J lost 2; bases outside the gene matches: 7. The CDR3, as DNA: TGTGCCAGCAGCTCCGAGGGACTAGCGGGTATCACAGATACGCAGTATTTT. Its protein product is CASSSEGLAGITDTQYF.

The rearrangement uses TRBV6-6 and TRBJ1-5; TRBD1 agrees at 9 bases. Unmatched junction bases numbered 11, after V lost 5 bases and J lost 6 bases. Germline CDR1 reads MNHNY; CDR2 reads SVGAGI (reference sequence). This CDR3 spans 16 amino acids. CDR3 loop: CASSRGGQGLGQPQHF. CDR3 coding DNA: TGTGCCAGCAGTCGGGGGGGACAGGGCCTCGGTCAGCCCCAGCATTTT.

The rearrangement uses TRBV7-1 and TRBJ1-5, with D unresolved. TRBV7-1 is an ORF, and what it does is uncertain. The CDR3 is 14 residues long. Trimming pared 5 bases from V and 2 bases from J, leaving 10 bases between. Here the CDR3 DNA reads TGTGCCAGCAGCCCGGGCGGGGGCAATCAGCCCCAGCATTTT. Residues: CASSPGGGNQPQHF.

The chain recombines TRBV18 with TRBJ1-5; 7 positions agree with TRBD1. The germline V gene encodes CDR1 KGHSH and CDR2 LQKENI. V lost 1 base to trimming and J lost 6 bases; unmatched junction nucleotides: 9. The CDR3 covers 16 residues. CDR3 amino acids: CASSPLAGTVGQPQHF. CDR3 bases: TGTGCCAGCTCACCACTTGCCGGGACAGTAGGTCAGCCCCAGCATTTT.

DNA for the CDR3: TGTGCCAGCAGTGAAGCTCTGGACAGGGGGTCCCACAATGAGCAGTTCTTC. This sequence encodes CASSEALDRGSHNEQFF. The rearrangement joins TRBV25-1 to TRBJ2-1; TRBD1 matches at 10 bases. CDR3 size: 17 residues. J lost 5 bases, V lost 2 bases, and 9 bases had no gene match. Germline-derived CDR1 and CDR2 are MGHDK and SYGVNS.

The chain is built from TRBV28 and TRBJ2-1; TRBD2 matches 8 bases. V lost 3 bases and J lost 7; bases outside the gene matches: 11. Germline CDR1 is MDHEN and CDR2 is SYDVKM. The CDR3 consists of 16 residues. In DNA form, the CDR3 reads TGTGCCAGCAGTTTCCCTGGACTAGCCTCTAGAAATGAGCAGTTCTTC. Translation: CASSFPGLASRNEQFF.

This sequence joins TRBV10-2 and TRBJ2-3, with 8 bases that match TRBD2. The CDR3 is 16 residues long. The junction had 8 bases not matched to a gene; V was cut back by 3 bases and J by 3 bases. The germline V gene has CDR1 WSHSY and CDR2 SAAADI. The CDR3: CASSDPGGRQTDTQYF. The CDR3 nucleotides are TGCGCCAGCAGTGACCCCGGCGGGAGGCAGACAGATACGCAGTATTTT.

The V call is TRBV29-1, the J call TRBJ2-2; no definite D call. With 5 bases removed from V and 7 bases from J, the gap between germline ends came to 5 bases. In germline, CDR1 is SQVTM, CDR2 ANQGSEA. This CDR3 comprises 10 residues. The CDR3: CSVPIGELFF. The CDR3 DNA reads TGCAGCGTTCCTATCGGGGAGCTGTTTTTT.

This sequence joins TRBV7-9 and TRBJ1-5; D is ambiguous. In germline, CDR1 is SEHNR, CDR2 FQNEAQ (reference sequence). The germline V and J ends were trimmed by 2 bases and 4 bases, with 9 bases remaining between them. The CDR3 spans 14 residues. CDR3 residues: CASSLMGRNQPQHF. CDR3 nucleotide sequence: TGTGCCAGCAGCTTAATGGGTAGAAATCAGCCCCAGCATTTT.

V usage is TRBV2 and J usage is TRBJ1-1; TRBD1 is a possible D gene (5 bases). The germline gives CDR1 SNHLY, CDR2 FYNNEI. V lost 7 bases to trimming and J lost 5 bases, with 14 bases between them. CDR3 length: 13 residues. In nucleotides, the CDR3 is TGTGCCAGCATTGCGGGGCGCGGGACTGAAGCTTTCTTT. Translation gives CASIAGRGTEAFF.

The rearrangement uses TRBV28 and TRBJ1-5; no reliable D call. V lost 6 bases and J 0 bases, leaving 12 bases between the germline ends. Germline assignment: CDR1 MDHEN and CDR2 SYDVKM. The CDR3 is 15 amino acids. In DNA form, the CDR3 reads TGTGCCAGCAGCCTTAACCGGAATAGCAATCAGCCCCAGCATTTT. Its translation: CASSLNRNSNQPQHF.

This chain connects TRBV28 to TRBJ2-1, with TRBD2 identical over 16 bases. Per the germline V gene, CDR1 is MDHEN and CDR2 is SYDVKM. The CDR3 is 15 residues long. Germline trimming cut 3 bases from V and 9 bases from J; bases unmatched to any gene: 2. The CDR3 DNA reads as TGTGCCAGCAGTTTCGGGACTAGCGGGAGGGGTGAGCAGTTCTTC. Translated, it gives CASSFGTSGRGEQFF.

This clone was detected a few times. This sequence joins TRBV6-5 and TRBJ2-2, with unresolved D. This CDR3 region has 15 residues. Germline CDR1 MNHEY, CDR2 SVGAGI. Trimming left V 2 bases short and J 0 bases short, with 7 bases between. The CDR3 DNA follows: TGTGCCAGCAGTTACATACAAGCGAACACCGGGGAGCTGTTTTTT. As protein: CASSYIQANTGELFF.

The rearrangement links TRBV5-1 to TRBJ2-2; 9 bases agree with TRBD2. Germline CDR1 SGHRS, CDR2 YFSETQ. The CDR3 runs to 15 residues. V lost 7 bases to trimming and J lost 2 bases; unmatched junction nucleotides: 6. The CDR3 sequence: CASWAGGFNTGELFF. In DNA form, the CDR3 reads TGCGCCAGCTGGGCGGGAGGGTTCAACACCGGGGAGCTGTTTTTT.

The rearrangement joins TRBV7-3 to TRBJ1-2; D is perhaps TRBD1 (5 bases). This CDR3 has 15 residues. V was clipped by 2 bases and J by 8 bases, with 18 bases between them. From germline, CDR1 is SGHTA and CDR2 FQGTGA. The CDR3: CASSLGDPLTGGYTF. CDR3 nucleotide sequence: TGTGCCAGCAGCTTAGGGGACCCCCTAACGGGGGGCTACACCTTC.